These 10 T cell receptor beta chains share one sample of origin, sequenced in a study of tumor and adjacent non-tumor tissue in lung cancer. No cell sorting was done before RNA was extracted from the tissue. This non-tumor lung sample came from over 3 cm beyond the tumor edge. The library came from three nested PCR rounds adapted from ARM-PCR protocols. TCRdb processed the multiplex PCR reads anew with MiXCR; each CDR3 protein has one entry. The sample comprises 94,000 or so distinct CDR3 sequences, 76% of which are singletons, and 21% rests with the top ten. The material sequenced was distant non-tumor lung tissue. These receptors were taken from a woman between 45 and 60 years old with non-small cell lung cancer.

Details on this clonotype: At one end, the junction sequence differs from germline, possibly due to a read error. The DNA for the CDR3 is TGTGCCAGCAGTTCTGCTTCTCGGGAGATCCAGTACTTC. This codes for CASSSASREIQYF. The chain joins TRBV28 to TRBJ2-5, with D maybe TRBD2 (6 bases). Germline loops: CDR1 MDHEN, CDR2 SYDVKM. The CDR3 length is 13 residues.

Notes on this clonotype: The missing conserved phenylalanine or tryptophan at the end of this CDR3 makes a read error likely. This chain uses TRBV6-5 with TRBJ2-1; D remains ambiguous. The CDR3 covers 11 residues. Germline loops: CDR1 MNHEY, CDR2 SVGAGI. As DNA, the CDR3 is TGTGTCAGCAGTTACTTGCGCGAGCAGTTCTAC. It specifies CVSSYLREQFY.

On this clonotype itself: It is likely a read error, because the conserved phenylalanine at the end of the CDR3 is missing. The chain is built from TRBV12-5 and TRBJ2-6, with TRBD1 matching 8 bases. This CDR3 is built from 16 residues. Trimming removed 4 bases from V and 0 bases from J; junction bases left unmatched: 2. Germline values: CDR1 LGHNT, CDR2 FRNRAP. The chain's CDR3 is CASGCTGGSGANVLTV. CDR3 in DNA: TGTGCTAGTGGTTGTACAGGGGGCTCTGGGGCCAACGTCCTGACTGTC.

This clonotype was seen a few times. This chain links TRBV21-1 with TRBJ2-5; the table gives TRBD1 as D, unverified against the DNA. TRBV21-1 is flagged as a pseudogene. This CDR3 spans 18 amino acids. CDR3 amino acids: CASSKVQGTGKFQETQYF. CDR3 DNA: TGTGCCAGCAGCAAAGTCCAGGGGACAGGAAAATTCCAAGAGACCCAGTACTTC.

This chain uses TRBV12-3 or TRBV12-4 with TRBJ2-7; no firm D call. This CDR3 has 13 amino acids. The CDR3 reads CASHPSVGYEQYF. Written as DNA, the CDR3 is TGTGCAAGTCACCCAAGCGTGGGCTACGAGCAGTACTTC.

Concerning this clonotype: It is likely a read error, because the conserved phenylalanine at the end of the CDR3 is missing. V gene TRBV6-5 combines with J gene TRBJ2-2; possible D gene TRBD2, 5 bases. The CDR3 has 13 amino acids. Germline lookup yields CDR1 MNHEY and CDR2 SVGAGI. CDR3 bases: TGTGCCAGCAGTTTTCTGAACACCGGGAAGCTGTTTTCT. Its protein is CASSFLNTGKLFS.

About this clonotype itself: One end of the junction is discordant with germline, which a read error may explain. The rearrangement joins TRBV29-1 to TRBJ2-1; the D gene is possibly TRBD2 (6 bases). Germline V gene sequence: CDR1 SQVTM, CDR2 ANQGSEA. The CDR3 extends over 13 amino acids. CDR3 sequence (DNA): TGCAGCGCCAAGAACCTGGAGGGAGGTGAGCAGTTTTTC. As protein: CSAKNLEGGEQFF.

This clonotype has a count of ten or more. V usage is TRBV4-1 and J usage is TRBJ2-2, with TRBD2 identical over 15 bases. The trim removed 3 bases at V and 0 bases at J, leaving 11 bases unmatched. Per germline, CDR1 MGHRA and CDR2 YSYEKL. The CDR3 is 21 residues long. The CDR3 nucleotides read TGCGCCAGCAGCCAGTACGAAGGACTAGCGGGAGGGCCCGCGAACACCGGGGAGCTGTTTTTT. This gives the protein CASSQYEGLAGGPANTGELFF.

Note on this clonotype: The junction does not match germline at one end; this may be a read error. The rearrangement uses TRBV11-2 and TRBJ2-1; D not certain. The CDR3 has 13 residues. CDR1 and CDR2 (germline): SGHAT, FQNNGV. The CDR3 nucleotides read TGTGCCAGCAGCTTAGAGGGCTTCAATGAGCAGTTATTC. It translates to CASSLEGFNEQLF. Supplemented by reference TRBV11-2 and TRBJ2-1, the full variable domain reads EAGVAQSPRYKIIEKRQSVAFWCNPISGHATLYWYQQILGQGPKLLIQFQNNGVVDDSQLPKDRFSAERLKGVDSTLKIQPAKLEDSAVYLCASSLEGFNEQLFGPGTRLTVL.

The chain joins TRBV5-5 to TRBJ2-1; 7 positions agree with TRBD2. Germline-derived CDR1 and CDR2 are SGHKS and YYEKEE (reference sequence). V was clipped by 4 bases and J by 7 bases; unmatched bases: 14. CDR3 length equals 16 residues. This CDR3 reads CASSLVASGHNNEQFF. CDR3 sequence (DNA): TGTGCCAGCAGCCTGGTAGCTAGCGGACACAATAATGAGCAGTTCTTC.